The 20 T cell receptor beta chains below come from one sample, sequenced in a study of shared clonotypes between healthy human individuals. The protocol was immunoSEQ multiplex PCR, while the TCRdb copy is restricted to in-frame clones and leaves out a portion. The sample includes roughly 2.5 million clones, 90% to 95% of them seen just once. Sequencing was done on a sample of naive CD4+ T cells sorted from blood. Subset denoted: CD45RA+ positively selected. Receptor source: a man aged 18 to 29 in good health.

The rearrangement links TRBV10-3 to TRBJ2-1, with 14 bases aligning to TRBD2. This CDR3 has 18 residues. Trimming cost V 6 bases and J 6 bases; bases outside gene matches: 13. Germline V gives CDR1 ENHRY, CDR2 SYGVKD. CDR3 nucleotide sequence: TGTGCCATCAGCGGGACTAGCGGGGGTGTCACTGGGGTCAATGAGCAGTTCTTC. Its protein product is CAISGTSGGVTGVNEQFF.

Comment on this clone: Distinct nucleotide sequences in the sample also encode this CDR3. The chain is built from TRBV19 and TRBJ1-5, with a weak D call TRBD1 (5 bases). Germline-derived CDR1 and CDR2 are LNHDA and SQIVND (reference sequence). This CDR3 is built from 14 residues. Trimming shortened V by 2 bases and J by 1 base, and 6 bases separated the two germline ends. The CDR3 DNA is TGTGCCAGTAGTATATGGGGGAGCAATCAGCCCCAGCATTTT. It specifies CASSIWGSNQPQHF.

CDR3 region: CASSLLTGAGGELFF. As DNA, the CDR3 is TGCGCCAGCAGCCTCCTCACGGGGGCGGGCGGGGAGCTGTTTTTT. This chain connects TRBV4-3 to TRBJ2-2; perhaps D is TRBD1 or TRBD2 (6 bases each). The length of the CDR3 is 15 residues. V was cut by 4 bases and J by 7 bases, with 16 bases left in between. CDR1 and CDR2 (germline): LGHNA, YSLEER.

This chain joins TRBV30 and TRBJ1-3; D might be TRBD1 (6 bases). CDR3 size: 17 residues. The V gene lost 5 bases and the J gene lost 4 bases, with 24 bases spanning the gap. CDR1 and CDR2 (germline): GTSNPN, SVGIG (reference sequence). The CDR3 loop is CAWGRDKGTGRGNTIYF. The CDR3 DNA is TGTGCCTGGGGCCGGGACAAGGGCACCGGCAGGGGAAACACCATATATTTT.

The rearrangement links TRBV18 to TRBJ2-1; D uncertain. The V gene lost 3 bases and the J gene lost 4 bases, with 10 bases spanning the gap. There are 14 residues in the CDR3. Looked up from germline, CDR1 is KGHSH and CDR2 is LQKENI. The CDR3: CASSPDTYYNEQFF. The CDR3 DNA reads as TGTGCCAGCTCACCGGATACTTATTACAATGAGCAGTTCTTC.

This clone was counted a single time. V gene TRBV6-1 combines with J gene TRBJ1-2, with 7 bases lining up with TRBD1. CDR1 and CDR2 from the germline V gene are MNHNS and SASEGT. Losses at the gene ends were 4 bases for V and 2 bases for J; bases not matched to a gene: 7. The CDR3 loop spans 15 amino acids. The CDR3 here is CASSGYRGPNYGYTF. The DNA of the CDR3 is TGTGCCAGCAGTGGATACAGGGGCCCCAACTATGGCTACACCTTC.

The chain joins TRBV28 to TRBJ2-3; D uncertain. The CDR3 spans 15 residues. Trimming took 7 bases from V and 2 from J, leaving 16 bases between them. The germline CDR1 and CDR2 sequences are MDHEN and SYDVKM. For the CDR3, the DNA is TGTGCCAGCAACTCCGCAGGTTCCCTCACAGATACGCAGTATTTT. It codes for CASNSAGSLTDTQYF.

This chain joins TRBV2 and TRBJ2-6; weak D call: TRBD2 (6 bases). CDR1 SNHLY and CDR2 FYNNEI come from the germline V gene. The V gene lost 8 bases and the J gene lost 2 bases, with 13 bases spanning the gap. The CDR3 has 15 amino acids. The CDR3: CASRGGRTGANVLTF. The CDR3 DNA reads TGTGCCAGCCGAGGAGGGAGAACTGGGGCCAACGTCCTGACTTTC.

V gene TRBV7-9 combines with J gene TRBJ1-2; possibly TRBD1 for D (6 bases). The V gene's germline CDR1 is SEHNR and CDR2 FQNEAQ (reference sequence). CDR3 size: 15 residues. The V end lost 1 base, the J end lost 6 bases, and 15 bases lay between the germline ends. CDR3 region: CASSLVGGRHHGYTF. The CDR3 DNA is TGTGCCAGCAGCTTAGTGGGGGGGCGGCACCATGGCTACACCTTC.

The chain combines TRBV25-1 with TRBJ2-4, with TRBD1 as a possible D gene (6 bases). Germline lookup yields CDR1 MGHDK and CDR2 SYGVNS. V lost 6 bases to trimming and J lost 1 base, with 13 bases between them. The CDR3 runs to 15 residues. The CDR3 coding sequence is TGTGCCAGCAGGCTCTCAGGGGAGGCCAAAAACATTCAGTACTTC. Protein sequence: CASRLSGEAKNIQYF.

CDR3 DNA: TGTGCCAGCAGCTTGACTGGACAGGGGGGGACCTACAATGAGCAGTTCTTC. Translation: CASSLTGQGGTYNEQFF. The genes are TRBV5-8 and TRBJ2-1; 10 bases match TRBD1. Per the germline V gene, CDR1 is SGHTS and CDR2 is YDEGEE. Germline trimming cut 1 base from V and 2 bases from J; bases unmatched to any gene: 6. The CDR3 contains 17 residues.

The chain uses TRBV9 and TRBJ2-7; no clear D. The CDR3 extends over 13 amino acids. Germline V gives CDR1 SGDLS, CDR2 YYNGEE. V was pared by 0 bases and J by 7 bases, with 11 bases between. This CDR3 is CASSVAVGREQYF. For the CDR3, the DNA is TGTGCCAGCAGCGTAGCAGTCGGAAGGGAGCAGTACTTC.

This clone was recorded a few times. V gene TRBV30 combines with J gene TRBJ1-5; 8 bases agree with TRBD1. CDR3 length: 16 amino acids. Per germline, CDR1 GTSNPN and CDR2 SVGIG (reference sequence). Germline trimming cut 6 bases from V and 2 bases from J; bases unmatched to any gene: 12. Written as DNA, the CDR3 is TGTGCCTGCGGACAGGGAAAAGTCCAGGGCAATCAGCCCCAGCATTTT. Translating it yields CACGQGKVQGNQPQHF.

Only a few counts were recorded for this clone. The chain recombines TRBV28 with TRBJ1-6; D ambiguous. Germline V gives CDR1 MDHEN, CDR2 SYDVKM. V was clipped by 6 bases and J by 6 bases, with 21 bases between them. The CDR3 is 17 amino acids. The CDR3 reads CASRPRGEGSTNSPLHF. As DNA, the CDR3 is TGTGCCAGCAGGCCCCGGGGAGAGGGCTCAACTAATTCACCCCTCCACTTT.

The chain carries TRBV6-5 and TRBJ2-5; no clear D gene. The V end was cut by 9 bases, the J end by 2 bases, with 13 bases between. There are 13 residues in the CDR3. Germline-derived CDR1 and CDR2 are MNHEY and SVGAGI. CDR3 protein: CASARWQQETQYF. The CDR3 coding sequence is TGTGCCAGTGCGCGGTGGCAGCAAGAGACCCAGTACTTC.

This chain's CDR3 is CASRGLAGHSYNEQFF. The CDR3 nucleotides are TGCGCCAGCAGGGGACTAGCGGGCCACTCCTACAATGAGCAGTTCTTC. The V and J genes are TRBV10-2 and TRBJ2-1, with 12 nucleotides matching TRBD2. V lost 6 bases, J lost 0 bases, and 3 bases stayed unmatched. This CDR3 has 16 residues. The germline CDR1 and CDR2 sequences are WSHSY and SAAADI.

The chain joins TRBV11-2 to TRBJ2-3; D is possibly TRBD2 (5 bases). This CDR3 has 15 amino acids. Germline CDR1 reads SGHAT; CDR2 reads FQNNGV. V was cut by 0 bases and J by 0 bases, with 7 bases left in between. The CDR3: CASSLDLASTDTQYF. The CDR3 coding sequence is TGTGCCAGCAGCTTAGATCTAGCCAGCACAGATACGCAGTATTTT.

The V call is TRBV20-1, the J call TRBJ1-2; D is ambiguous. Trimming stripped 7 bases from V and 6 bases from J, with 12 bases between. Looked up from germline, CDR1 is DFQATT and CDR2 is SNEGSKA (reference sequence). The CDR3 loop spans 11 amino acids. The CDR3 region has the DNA TGCAGTGTGGGCGGATTGGATGGCTACACCTTC. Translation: CSVGGLDGYTF.

CDR3 sequence: CASSLVQGRGYTF. In DNA form, the CDR3 reads TGTGCCAGCAGCTTAGTACAGGGTCGAGGCTACACCTTC. The chain combines TRBV7-9 with TRBJ1-2; tentatively, D is TRBD1 (6 bases). V lost 1 base and J lost 8, with 11 bases in between. There are 13 residues in the CDR3. Germline V lookup: CDR1 SEHNR, CDR2 FQNEAQ (reference sequence).

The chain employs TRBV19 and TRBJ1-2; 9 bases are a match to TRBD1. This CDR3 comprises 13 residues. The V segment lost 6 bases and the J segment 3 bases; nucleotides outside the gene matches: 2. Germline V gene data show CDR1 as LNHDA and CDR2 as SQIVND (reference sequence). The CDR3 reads CASRTGGDYGYTF. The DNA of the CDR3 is TGTGCCAGTAGAACAGGGGGCGACTATGGCTACACCTTC.